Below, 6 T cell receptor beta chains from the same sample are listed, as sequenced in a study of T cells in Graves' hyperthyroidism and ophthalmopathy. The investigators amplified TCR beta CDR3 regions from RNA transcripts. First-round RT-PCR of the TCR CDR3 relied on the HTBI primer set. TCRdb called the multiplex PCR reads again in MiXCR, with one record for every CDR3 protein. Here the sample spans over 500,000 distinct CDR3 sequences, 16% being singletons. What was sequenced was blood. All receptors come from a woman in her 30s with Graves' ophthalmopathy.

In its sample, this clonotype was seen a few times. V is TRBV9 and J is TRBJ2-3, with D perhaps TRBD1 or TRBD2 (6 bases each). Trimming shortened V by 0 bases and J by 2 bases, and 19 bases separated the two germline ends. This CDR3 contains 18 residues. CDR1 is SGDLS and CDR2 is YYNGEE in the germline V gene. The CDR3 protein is CASSVERGGQRFTDTQYF. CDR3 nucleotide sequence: TGTGCCAGCAGCGTAGAAAGGGGAGGACAGAGGTTCACAGATACGCAGTATTTT.

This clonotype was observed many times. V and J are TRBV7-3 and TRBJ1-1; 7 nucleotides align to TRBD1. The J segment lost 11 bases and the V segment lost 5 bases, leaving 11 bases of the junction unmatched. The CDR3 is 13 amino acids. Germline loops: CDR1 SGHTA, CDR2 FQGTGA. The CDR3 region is CASSLDREGRAFF. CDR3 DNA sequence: TGTGCCAGCAGCCTTGACAGGGAAGGACGGGCTTTCTTT.

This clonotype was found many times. This CDR3 is CASSSYRDKAKETQYF. The CDR3 DNA is TGTGCCAGCAGTTCATACCGGGACAAGGCCAAAGAGACCCAGTACTTC. This chain uses TRBV28 with TRBJ2-5; D might be TRBD1 (6 bases). This CDR3 spans 16 amino acids. CDR1 is MDHEN, CDR2 SYDVKM, per germline. The ends were cut back, 4 bases at V and 3 bases at J, with 18 bases in the middle.

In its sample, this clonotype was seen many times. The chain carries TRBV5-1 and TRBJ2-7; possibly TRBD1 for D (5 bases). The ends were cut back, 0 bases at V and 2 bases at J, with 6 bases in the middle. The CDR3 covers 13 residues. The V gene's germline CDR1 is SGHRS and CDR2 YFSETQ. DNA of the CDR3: TGCGCCAGCAGCTTGGGCAGGGCCTACGAGCAGTACTTC. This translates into CASSLGRAYEQYF.

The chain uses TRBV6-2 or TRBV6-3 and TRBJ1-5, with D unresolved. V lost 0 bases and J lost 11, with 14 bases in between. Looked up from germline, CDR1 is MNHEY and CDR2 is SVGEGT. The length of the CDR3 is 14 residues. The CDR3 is CASSYSALGSAQHF. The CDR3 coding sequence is TGTGCCAGCAGTTACTCGGCCTTGGGATCAGCCCAGCATTTT.

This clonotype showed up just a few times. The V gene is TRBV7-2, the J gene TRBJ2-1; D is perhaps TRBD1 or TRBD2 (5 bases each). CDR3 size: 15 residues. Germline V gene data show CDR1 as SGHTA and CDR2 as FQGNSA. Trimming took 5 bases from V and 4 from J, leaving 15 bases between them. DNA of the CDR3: TGTGCCAGCAGCGGAGAAGAGGGGTGGTACAATGAGCAGTTCTTC. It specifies CASSGEEGWYNEQFF.